These T cell receptor beta chains were read from a single sample in a study of blood T cell repertoires in COVID-19. Sequenced by immunoSEQ multiplex PCR; TCRdb stores in-frame clones only, minus some. The table includes 250,000 to 350,000 clones, roughly 89% detected once. The source material was PBMCs or T cells enriched from blood (not recorded which). The source of these receptors is a woman under 30 with acute COVID-19. CDR3s include the opening cysteine and the closing phenylalanine or tryptophan. The order of the fields is clone size, D gene, J gene, V gene, CDR3 protein, CDR3 DNA. A D gene is named only where the DNA matches it firmly. Some rows mark clone size as missing; the rest say once, few, many or name a class of expanded clone.

size: -
D: TRBD1
J: TRBJ1-2
V: TRBV3-1/TRBV3-2
CDR3: CASSQTDSGQGNGYTF
DNA: TGTGCCAGCAGCCAGACCGACTCGGGACAGGGAAATGGCTACACCTTC

size: -
D: TRBD1
J: TRBJ2-2
V: TRBV11-3
CDR3: CASSYRGPNTGELFF
DNA: TGTGCCAGCAGTTACAGGGGCCCGAACACCGGGGAGCTGTTTTTT

size: -
D: -
J: TRBJ1-1
V: TRBV9
CDR3: CASSASGALNTEAFF
DNA: TGTGCCAGCAGCGCGTCAGGGGCGCTGAACACTGAAGCTTTCTTT

size: -
D: -
J: TRBJ1-5
V: TRBV6-5
CDR3: CAASIPGREHQPQHF
DNA: TGTGCCGCCAGTATCCCAGGGCGTGAACATCAGCCCCAGCATTTT

size: -
D: -
J: TRBJ1-2
V: TRBV28
CDR3: CASNMDSDGYTF
DNA: TGTGCCAGCAATATGGACAGCGATGGCTACACCTTC

size: -
D: TRBD1
J: TRBJ1-2
V: TRBV27
CDR3: CASRGAGGGYGYTF
DNA: TGTGCCAGCAGAGGGGCAGGGGGCGGCTATGGCTACACCTTC

size: -
D: TRBD1
J: TRBJ1-4
V: TRBV27
CDR3: CASSFRQGRWEKLFF
DNA: TGTGCCAGCAGTTTTCGACAGGGACGGTGGGAAAAACTGTTTTTT

size: -
D: TRBD1
J: TRBJ1-5
V: TRBV7-6
CDR3: CASSPPPPDRGGNQPQHF
DNA: TGTGCCAGCAGCCCACCGCCACCGGACAGGGGAGGGAATCAGCCCCAGCATTTT

size: -
D: TRBD2
J: TRBJ2-1
V: TRBV7-3
CDR3: CASSSTRGRAGGEQFF
DNA: TGTGCCAGCAGCTCAACCAGAGGGAGGGCCGGGGGTGAGCAGTTCTTC

size: once
D: TRBD1
J: TRBJ2-5
V: TRBV29-1
CDR3: CSVLRGQGIGTQYF
DNA: TGCAGCGTTCTGAGGGGACAGGGGATTGGGACCCAGTACTTC

size: -
D: TRBD1
J: TRBJ1-5
V: TRBV28
CDR3: CASSSGQGDRNQPQHF
DNA: TGTGCCAGCAGTTCGGGACAGGGGGATCGCAATCAGCCCCAGCATTTT

size: -
D: -
J: TRBJ1-4
V: TRBV19
CDR3: CASSRDRNEKLFF
DNA: TGTGCCAGTAGTCGAGACAGGAATGAAAAACTGTTTTTT

size: -
D: TRBD2
J: TRBJ2-7
V: TRBV7-2
CDR3: CASSPTSGRVLYEQYF
DNA: TGTGCCAGCAGCCCAACTAGCGGGAGAGTCCTTTACGAGCAGTACTTC

size: once
D: TRBD1
J: TRBJ1-2
V: TRBV19
CDR3: CASSRQGAPGYTF
DNA: TGTGCCAGTAGTAGACAGGGGGCGCCTGGCTACACCTTC

size: -
D: -
J: TRBJ1-1
V: TRBV19
CDR3: CATGGSENTEAFF
DNA: TGTGCCACCGGGGGGTCTGAGAACACTGAAGCTTTCTTT

size: -
D: TRBD1
J: TRBJ2-1
V: TRBV5-1
CDR3: CASGDGQGNEQFF
DNA: TGCGCCAGCGGGGATGGACAGGGTAATGAGCAGTTCTTC

size: -
D: TRBD1
J: TRBJ1-2
V: TRBV29-1
CDR3: CSVEDRGTGVNHGYTF
DNA: TGCAGCGTTGAAGATCGGGGGACAGGGGTGAATCATGGCTACACCTTC

size: -
D: -
J: TRBJ1-3
V: TRBV19
CDR3: CASLGVSGNTIYF
DNA: TGTGCCAGTCTCGGGGTCTCTGGAAACACCATATATTTT

size: -
D: TRBD1
J: TRBJ2-5
V: TRBV7-9
CDR3: CASSYTMDRPQETQYF
DNA: TGTGCCAGCAGCTATACCATGGACAGGCCACAAGAGACCCAGTACTTC

size: -
D: TRBD1
J: TRBJ1-5
V: TRBV19
CDR3: CASNVGTGPSNQPQHF
DNA: TGTGCCAGTAATGTGGGGACAGGGCCCAGCAATCAGCCCCAGCATTTT

size: few
D: TRBD1
J: TRBJ1-4
V: TRBV6-4
CDR3: CASSPGQGANEKLFF
DNA: TGTGCCAGCAGTCCTGGACAGGGGGCGAATGAAAAACTGTTTTTT

size: -
D: TRBD1
J: TRBJ1-6
V: TRBV6-5
CDR3: CASSSGTGIRSPLHF
DNA: TGTGCCAGCAGTTCCGGGACAGGGATCCGATCACCCCTCCACTTT